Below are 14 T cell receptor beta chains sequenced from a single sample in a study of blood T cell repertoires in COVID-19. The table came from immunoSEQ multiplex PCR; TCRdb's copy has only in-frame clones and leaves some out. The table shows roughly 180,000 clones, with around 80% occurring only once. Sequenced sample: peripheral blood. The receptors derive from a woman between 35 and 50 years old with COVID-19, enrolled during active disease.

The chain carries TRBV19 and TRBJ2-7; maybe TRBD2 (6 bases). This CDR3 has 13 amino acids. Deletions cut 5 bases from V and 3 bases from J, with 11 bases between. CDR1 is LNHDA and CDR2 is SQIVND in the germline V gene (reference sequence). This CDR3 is CASSQGLGYEQYF. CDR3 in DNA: TGTGCCAGTAGTCAGGGACTGGGCTACGAGCAGTACTTC.

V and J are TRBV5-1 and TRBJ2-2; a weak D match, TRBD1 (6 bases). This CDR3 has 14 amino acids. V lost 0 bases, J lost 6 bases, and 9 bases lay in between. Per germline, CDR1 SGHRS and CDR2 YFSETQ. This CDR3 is CASSLAGTPGELFF. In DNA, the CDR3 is TGCGCCAGCAGCTTGGCCGGGACACCCGGGGAGCTGTTTTTT.

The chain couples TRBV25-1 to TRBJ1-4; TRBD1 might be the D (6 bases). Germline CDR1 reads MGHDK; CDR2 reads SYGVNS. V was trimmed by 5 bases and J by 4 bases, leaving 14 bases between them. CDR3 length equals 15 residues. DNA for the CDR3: TGTGCCAGCAGTCGTCGACAGGTGTATAATGAAAAACTGTTTTTT. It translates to CASSRRQVYNEKLFF. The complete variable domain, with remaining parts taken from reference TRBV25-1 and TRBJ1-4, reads EADIYQTPRYLVIGTGKKITLECSQTMGHDKMYWYQQDPGMELHLIHYSYGVNSTEKGDLSSESTVSRIRTEHFPLTLESARPSHTSQYLCASSRRQVYNEKLFFGSGTQLSVL.

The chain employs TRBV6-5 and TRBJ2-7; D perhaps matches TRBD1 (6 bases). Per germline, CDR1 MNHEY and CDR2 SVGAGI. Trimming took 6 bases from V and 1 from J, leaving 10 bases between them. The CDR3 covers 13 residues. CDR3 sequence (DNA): TGTGCCAGCAGCGCAGGGGATTCCTACGAGCAGTACTTC. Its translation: CASSAGDSYEQYF.

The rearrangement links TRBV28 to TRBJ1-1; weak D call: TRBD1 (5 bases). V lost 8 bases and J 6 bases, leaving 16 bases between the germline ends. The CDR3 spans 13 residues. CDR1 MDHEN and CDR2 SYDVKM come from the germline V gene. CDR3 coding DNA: TGTGCCAGCTCGCTGGGGGGGATTGCTGAAGCTTTCTTT. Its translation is CASSLGGIAEAFF.

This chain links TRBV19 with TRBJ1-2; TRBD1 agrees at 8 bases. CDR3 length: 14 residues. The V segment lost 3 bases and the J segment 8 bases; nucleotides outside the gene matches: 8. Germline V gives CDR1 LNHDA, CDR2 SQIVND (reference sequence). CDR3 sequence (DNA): TGTGCCAGTAGTATGCAGGGGGCGATTTCGGGCTACACCTTC. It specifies CASSMQGAISGYTF.

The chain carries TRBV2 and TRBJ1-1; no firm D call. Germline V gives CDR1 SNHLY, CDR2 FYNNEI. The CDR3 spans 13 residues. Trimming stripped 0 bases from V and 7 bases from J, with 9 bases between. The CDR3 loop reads CASSEAAALEAFF. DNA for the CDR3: TGTGCCAGCAGTGAAGCGGCCGCCCTTGAAGCTTTCTTT.

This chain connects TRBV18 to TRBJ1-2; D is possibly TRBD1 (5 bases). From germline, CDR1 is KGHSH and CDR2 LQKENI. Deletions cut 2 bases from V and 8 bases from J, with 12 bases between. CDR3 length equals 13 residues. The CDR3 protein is CASSPAGDQGYTF. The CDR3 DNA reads TGTGCCAGCTCACCAGCGGGGGATCAGGGCTACACCTTC.

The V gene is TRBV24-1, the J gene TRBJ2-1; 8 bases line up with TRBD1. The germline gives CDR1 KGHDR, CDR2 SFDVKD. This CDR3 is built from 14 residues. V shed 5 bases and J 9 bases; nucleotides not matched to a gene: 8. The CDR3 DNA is TGTGCCACCAGTGGCTCAGGGGGCTATGGTGAGCAGTTCTTC. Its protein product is CATSGSGGYGEQFF.

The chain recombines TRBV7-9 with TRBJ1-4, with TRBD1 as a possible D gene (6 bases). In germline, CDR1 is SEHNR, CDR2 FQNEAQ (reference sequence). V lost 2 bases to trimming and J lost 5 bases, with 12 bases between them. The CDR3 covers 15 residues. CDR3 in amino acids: CASSLKDRSNEKLFF. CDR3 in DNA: TGTGCCAGCAGCTTAAAAGACAGGTCAAATGAAAAACTGTTTTTT.

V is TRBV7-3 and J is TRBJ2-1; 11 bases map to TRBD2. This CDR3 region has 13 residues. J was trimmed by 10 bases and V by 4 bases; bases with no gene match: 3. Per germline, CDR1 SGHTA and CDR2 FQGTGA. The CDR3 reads CASSSRTSGEQFF. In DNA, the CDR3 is TGTGCCAGCAGCTCACGGACTAGCGGGGAGCAGTTCTTC.

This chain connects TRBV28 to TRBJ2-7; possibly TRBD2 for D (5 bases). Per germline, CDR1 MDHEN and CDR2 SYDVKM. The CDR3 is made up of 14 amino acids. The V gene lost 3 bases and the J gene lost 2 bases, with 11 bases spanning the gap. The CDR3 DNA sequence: TGTGCCAGCAGTTTTCGGAGCGGACCCTACGAGCAGTACTTC. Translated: CASSFRSGPYEQYF. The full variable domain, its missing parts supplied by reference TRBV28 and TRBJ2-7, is DVKVTQSSRYLVKRTGEKVFLECVQDMDHENMFWYRQDPGLGLRLIYFSYDVKMKEKGDIPEGYSVSREKKERFSLILESASTNQTSMYLCASSFRSGPYEQYFGPGTRLTVT.

CDR3 sequence reads: CATSRGRDPNYGYTF. In nucleotides, the CDR3 is TGTGCCACCAGCAGAGGGAGGGACCCTAACTATGGCTACACCTTC. The chain couples TRBV15 to TRBJ1-2; D is perhaps TRBD1 (5 bases). With 1 base removed from V and 0 bases from J, the gap between germline ends came to 9 bases. Germline-derived CDR1 and CDR2 are LNHNV and YYDKDF (reference sequence). There are 15 residues in the CDR3.

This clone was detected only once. The CDR3 reads CASSIDLVGSSGANVLTF. The DNA of the CDR3 is TGTGCCAGTAGTATAGATCTGGTTGGCTCCTCTGGGGCCAACGTCCTGACTTTC. The chain employs TRBV19 and TRBJ2-6; no clear D gene. Germline V CDR1 and CDR2: LNHDA, SQIVND (reference sequence). The CDR3 is 18 residues long. V lost 0 bases, J lost 0 bases, and 12 bases lay in between.